These 14 T cell receptor beta chains were all obtained from the same sample, sequenced in a study of T cells after posttransplantation cyclophosphamide. Data came from immunoSEQ multiplex PCR; TCRdb stores just in-frame clones and leaves some out. This sample has 25,000 to 35,000 clones, with around 90% found just once. Sequencing used PBMCs. The source is a woman in her thirties or forties with a blood cancer, CMV-positive, and with a related stem cell donor.

The chain employs TRBV5-6 and TRBJ2-4; the match to TRBD1 covers 8 bases. V lost 4 bases and J lost 3; bases outside the gene matches: 9. Germline V gene data show CDR1 as SGHDT and CDR2 as YYEEEE. CDR3 length: 16 amino acids. DNA of the CDR3: TGTGCCAGCAGCGTGGACAGGGAGAAAGTCAAAAACATTCAGTACTTC. Translation gives CASSVDREKVKNIQYF. Looking up the rest from reference TRBV5-6 and TRBJ2-4 gives the full variable domain: DAGVTQSPTHLIKTRGQQVTLRCSPKSGHDTVSWYQQALGQGPQFIFQYYEEEERQRGNFPDRFSGHQFPNYSSELNVNALLLGDSALYLCASSVDREKVKNIQYFGAGTRLSVL.

V usage is TRBV7-2 and J usage is TRBJ1-2; no firm D call. This CDR3 is built from 14 residues. In germline, CDR1 is SGHTA, CDR2 FQGNSA. Trimming took off 5 bases at V and 7 bases at J, with 17 bases between the two ends. CDR3 residues: CASSTKIIISGYTF. CDR3 coding DNA: TGTGCCAGCAGCACGAAGATTATTATCAGTGGCTACACCTTC.

The gene calls are TRBV9 and TRBJ1-3; D unclear. Between the trimmed V and J ends, which lost 0 bases and 2 bases, there was a span of 9 bases. The CDR3 sequence is 15 residues long. Germline assignment: CDR1 SGDLS and CDR2 YYNGEE. CDR3 region: CASSVVPEAGNTIYF. CDR3 DNA sequence: TGTGCCAGCAGCGTAGTCCCGGAGGCTGGAAACACCATATATTTT.

The chain couples TRBV6-1 to TRBJ2-5, with TRBD1 identical over 9 bases. J lost 5 bases, V lost 3 bases, and 7 bases had no gene match. CDR3 length equals 15 residues. From germline, CDR1 is MNHNS and CDR2 SASEGT. CDR3 nucleotide sequence: TGTGCCAGCAGTGAGGCGTACAGGGGGCGGGAGACCCAGTACTTC. It codes for CASSEAYRGRETQYF.

The chain combines TRBV27 with TRBJ1-6; maybe TRBD1 (5 bases). Trimming stripped 6 bases from V and 6 bases from J, with 18 bases between. Germline V CDR1 and CDR2: MNHEY, SMNVEV (reference sequence). The CDR3 extends over 16 amino acids. Here the CDR3 DNA reads TGTGCCAGCAGACGGGCGGGGGGAAGAGGTAATTCACCCCTCCACTTT. This gives the protein CASRRAGGRGNSPLHF.

This rearrangement joins TRBV6-6 to TRBJ1-1, with TRBD1 matching over 8 bases. The V gene's germline CDR1 is MNHNY and CDR2 SVGAGI (reference sequence). The J segment lost 4 bases and the V segment lost 5 bases, leaving 9 bases of the junction unmatched. The CDR3 spans 15 residues. CDR3 loop: CASSRNQDRATEAFF. The CDR3, as DNA: TGTGCCAGCAGTCGCAACCAGGACAGGGCCACTGAAGCTTTCTTT.

The rearrangement joins TRBV2 to TRBJ1-1; 9 positions match TRBD1. CDR3 length equals 15 residues. Trimming removed 4 bases from V and 6 bases from J; junction bases left unmatched: 9. The V gene's germline CDR1 is SNHLY and CDR2 FYNNEI. In DNA form, the CDR3 reads TGTGCCAGCAGTGTTAAACAGGGGGCTTTGGCTGAAGCTTTCTTT. This codes for CASSVKQGALAEAFF.

The genes are TRBV9 and TRBJ2-1; 7 bases align to TRBD1. The trim removed 6 bases at V and 4 bases at J, leaving 10 bases unmatched. The CDR3 has 15 amino acids. Germline CDR1 reads SGDLS; CDR2 reads YYNGEE. The CDR3 nucleotides are TGTGCCAGCACTATGGGGGACAGCGATTACAATGAGCAGTTCTTC. It yields the protein CASTMGDSDYNEQFF.

The CDR3: CASSHISRGQYEQYF. CDR3 nucleotides: TGTGCCAGCAGTCATATCTCCAGGGGGCAGTACGAGCAGTACTTC. The chain is built from TRBV6-6 and TRBJ2-7; 8 bases fit TRBD1. Looked up from germline, CDR1 is MNHNY and CDR2 is SVGAGI (reference sequence). CDR3 length: 15 amino acids. Trimming removed 5 bases from V and 4 bases from J; junction bases left unmatched: 10.

The CDR3 sequence is CASAPETVSNQPQHF. Here the CDR3 DNA reads TGTGCTAGTGCTCCCGAGACAGTTAGCAATCAGCCCCAGCATTTT. The chain links TRBV12-5 to TRBJ1-5; D might be TRBD1 (5 bases). Germline V gene sequence: CDR1 LGHNT, CDR2 FRNRAP. CDR3 size: 15 residues. The V gene lost 7 bases and the J gene lost 0 bases, with 13 bases spanning the gap.

The chain employs TRBV4-3 and TRBJ1-4, with D possibly being TRBD1 (5 bases). This CDR3 is built from 15 residues. Germline V gene data show CDR1 as LGHNA and CDR2 as YSLEER. Trimming took off 3 bases at V and 2 bases at J, with 10 bases between the two ends. The CDR3 reads CASSQGTGTNEKLFF. CDR3 sequence (DNA): TGCGCCAGCAGCCAGGGGACTGGGACTAATGAAAAACTGTTTTTT.

This clone was seen more than once but under ten times. The CDR3 DNA reads TGTGCCAGCAGCGTCTGGGGGGGCCAGAATGAGCAGTTCTTC. Encoded protein: CASSVWGGQNEQFF. The chain links TRBV9 to TRBJ2-1; tentatively, D is TRBD2 (7 bases). V was clipped by 2 bases and J by 7 bases, with 13 bases between them. The CDR3 covers 14 residues. From germline, CDR1 is SGDLS and CDR2 YYNGEE.

This clone occurred a few times. V usage is TRBV6-5 and J usage is TRBJ2-1; D possibly corresponds to TRBD1 (6 bases). The CDR3 is made up of 15 amino acids. Trimming removed 10 bases at V and 0 bases at J, with 16 bases between. In germline, CDR1 is MNHEY, CDR2 SVGAGI. In DNA, the CDR3 is TGTGCCACCGCCGCAGGACAGAGCTCCTACAATGAGCAGTTCTTC. It translates to CATAAGQSSYNEQFF.

The chain recombines TRBV5-1 with TRBJ2-1, with TRBD2 matching 9 bases. From germline, CDR1 is SGHRS and CDR2 YFSETQ. Unmatched junction bases numbered 16, after V lost 0 bases and J lost 6 bases. CDR3 length: 19 residues. This CDR3 reads CASSLEGYSRGGLSNEQFF. The CDR3 DNA reads as TGCGCCAGCAGCTTGGAGGGTTACTCGCGGGGGGGCCTTTCCAATGAGCAGTTCTTC. The whole variable domain, remainder taken from reference TRBV5-1 and TRBJ2-1, is KAGVTQTPRYLIKTRGQQVTLSCSPISGHRSVSWYQQTPGQGLQFLFEYFSETQRNKGNFPGRFSGRQFSNSRSEMNVSTLELGDSALYLCASSLEGYSRGGLSNEQFFGPGTRLTVL.